This T cell receptor beta chain is drawn from a study of Ad26.COV2.S vaccination and SARS-CoV-2 variants. The wider study: The Ad26.COV2.S arm of the COV1001 trial was where the donor was placed. Participants got Ad26.COV2.S intramuscularly, once or twice 56 days apart.

This clone has more than one count but fewer than ten. Germline lookup yields CDR1 LGHDT and CDR2 YNNKEL (reference sequence). This CDR3 is 16 amino acids long. The ends were cut back, 1 base at V and 2 bases at J, with 12 bases in the middle. The table came from immunoSEQ multiplex PCR; TCRdb's copy has only in-frame clones and leaves some out. The table lists hundreds of thousands of clones, about nine tenths of them singletons. Treatment denoted: over 15 received Ad26.COV2.S at low or high dose, single or two shots; about five received placebo; per-sample allocation not given. Sampling was performed 63 days after the first vaccine or placebo injection.

The sample consisted of peripheral blood, taken in a trial of Ad26.COV2.S vaccine versus placebo. The receptor's source is a person between 18 and 65 years old who received the Ad26.COV2.S COVID-19 vaccine or a placebo. This chain joins TRBV3-1 (or the pseudogene TRBV3-2) and TRBJ1-3; D gene uncertain. In nucleotides, the CDR3 is TGTGCCAGCAGCCAAGGTTCACAATGGCCTGGAAACACCATATATTTT. Protein product: CASSQGSQWPGNTIYF.